One and the same sample provided the 15 T cell receptor beta chains below, sequenced in a study of graft-versus-host responses after intestinal transplantation (dated by TCRdb to the early 2020s). The antigens of these receptors remain unknown. This specimen's time point label, interpreted: cells obtained before transplantation from donor or recipient. The protocol used for the library was the immunoSEQ multiplex PCR assay. TCRdb holds this immuneACCESS table with in-frame rearrangements only. Some clones are missing; in checked studies, unresolved V genes explain under half, and the rest has no known cause. This sample comprises about 85,000 clones, 75% to 90% of them detected only once. About 17% of the sample comes from the top ten. This specimen consisted of unstimulated CD8+ T cells sorted from spleen or lymph node cells, obtained before intestinal transplant. Every receptor here comes from a human donor who received an intestinal transplant.

The chain carries TRBV19 and TRBJ2-2; maybe TRBD2 (6 bases). The germline V and J ends were trimmed by 10 bases and 11 bases, with 20 bases remaining between them. The CDR3 runs to 13 residues. Germline assignment: CDR1 LNHDA and CDR2 SQIVND (reference sequence). DNA for the CDR3: TGTGCCAATACCAGGCGGGTGGGAGGTGAGCTGTTTTTT. This encodes CANTRRVGGELFF.

The chain has TRBV6-5 and TRBJ2-7, with D perhaps TRBD2 (7 bases). The V end was cut by 7 bases, the J end by 6 bases, with 22 bases between. The CDR3 sequence is 15 residues long. CDR1 and CDR2 (germline): MNHEY, SVGAGI. CDR3 DNA: TGTGCCAGCACAACACACAAGGGGGGGCTAGGCGAGCAGTACTTC. Amino acids: CASTTHKGGLGEQYF.

In this sample, this clone turned up a few times. The rearrangement links TRBV28 to TRBJ1-3; D is unclear. CDR1 is MDHEN and CDR2 is SYDVKM in the germline V gene. This CDR3 contains 15 residues. V lost 3 bases and J 0 bases, leaving 9 bases between the germline ends. The CDR3 DNA reads as TGTGCCAGCAGTTTTTACGGGAGCTCTGGAAACACCATATATTTT. Protein product: CASSFYGSSGNTIYF.

V gene TRBV23-1 combines with J gene TRBJ2-1; the match to TRBD2 covers 8 bases. TRBV23-1 is annotated as an ORF whose role is uncertain. The length of the CDR3 is 16 residues. J gave up 3 bases and V 2 bases, and 6 bases lay outside the gene matches. The CDR3 is CASSQREGLVYNEQFF. In DNA form, the CDR3 reads TGCGCCAGCAGTCAAAGGGAGGGACTAGTCTACAATGAGCAGTTCTTC.

This clone appeared once. The chain employs TRBV5-1 and TRBJ2-7, with 9 bases matching TRBD1. Germline V gives CDR1 SGHRS, CDR2 YFSETQ. The V gene end was trimmed by 5 bases and the J gene end by 3 bases; junction bases not matched to a gene: 9. The CDR3 is 15 residues long. The CDR3 DNA reads TGCGCCAGCAGGCCGGACAGGGGCCGAGTCTACGAGCAGTACTTC. This gives the protein CASRPDRGRVYEQYF.

This clone was detected once. This rearrangement joins TRBV7-8 to TRBJ1-5; the match to TRBD1 covers 10 bases. This CDR3 has 15 amino acids. CDR1 SGHVS and CDR2 FQNEAQ come from the germline V gene. Trimming took 3 bases from V and 5 from J; bases not matched to a gene: 4. The CDR3 nucleotides are TGTGCCAGCAGCTTCCGGGACAGGGGCGATCAGCCCCAGCATTTT. Its protein is CASSFRDRGDQPQHF.

The gene calls are TRBV15 and TRBJ2-3; TRBD2 matches 8 bases. Germline V gene data show CDR1 as LNHNV and CDR2 as YYDKDF (reference sequence). After removal of 0 bases from V and 2 bases from J, the junction contained 1 base not matched to a gene. The CDR3 consists of 15 residues. As DNA, the CDR3 is TGTGCCACCAGCAGAGATAGCGGGAACACAGATACGCAGTATTTT. This gives the protein CATSRDSGNTDTQYF.

The chain joins TRBV7-9 to TRBJ1-2; D gene ambiguous. The V gene lost 2 bases and the J gene lost 5 bases, with 12 bases spanning the gap. Germline CDR1 and CDR2: SEHNR and FQNEAQ (reference sequence). The CDR3 is 14 residues long. This CDR3 reads CASSLSLPLYGYTF. Here the CDR3 DNA reads TGTGCCAGCAGCTTATCACTCCCCCTATATGGCTACACCTTC.

This sequence joins TRBV11-2 and TRBJ2-7, with a tentative D call TRBD2 (7 bases). Germline loops: CDR1 SGHAT, CDR2 FQNNGV. This CDR3 comprises 14 residues. The V gene lost 5 bases and the J gene lost 4 bases, with 15 bases spanning the gap. CDR3 in amino acids: CASSRRGPPYEQYF. The CDR3 DNA follows: TGTGCCAGCAGCCGGCGGGGGCCTCCTTACGAGCAGTACTTC.

This clone showed up just once. The J gene is TRBJ1-5, the V gene TRBV28; D remains unclear. Trimming pared 7 bases from V and 6 bases from J, leaving 13 bases between. Germline loops: CDR1 MDHEN, CDR2 SYDVKM. This CDR3 comprises 13 residues. CDR3 sequence (DNA): TGTGCCAGCAACCTTCAAGGGAGTCAGCCCCAGCATTTT. This encodes CASNLQGSQPQHF.

The gene calls are TRBV9 and TRBJ1-1; 8 bases map to TRBD1. The CDR3 spans 14 residues. V shed 4 bases and J 2 bases; nucleotides not matched to a gene: 4. Germline V gene data show CDR1 as SGDLS and CDR2 as YYNGEE. This chain's CDR3 is CASSRGQGNTEAFF. The CDR3 coding sequence is TGTGCCAGCAGCCGAGGACAGGGAAACACTGAAGCTTTCTTT.

The gene calls are TRBV4-2 and TRBJ2-3, with 12 bases that match TRBD2. The CDR3 covers 15 residues. Trimming cost V 1 base and J 4 bases; bases outside gene matches: 0. Germline V gives CDR1 LGHNA, CDR2 YNFKEQ. The CDR3 bases are TGTGCCAGCAGCCAAGGGACTAGCGGGGCAGATACGCAGTATTTT. It specifies CASSQGTSGADTQYF.

V and J are TRBV19 and TRBJ2-3, with 12 bases identical to TRBD2. Germline values: CDR1 LNHDA, CDR2 SQIVND (reference sequence). V lost 0 bases to trimming and J lost 4 bases; unmatched junction nucleotides: 8. This CDR3 comprises 18 residues. The CDR3 sequence is CASSIDPPSGRAADTQYF. The CDR3 region has the DNA TGTGCCAGTAGTATAGATCCCCCTAGCGGGAGGGCCGCAGATACGCAGTATTTT.

The genes are TRBV6-5 and TRBJ2-7; 9 bases are a match to TRBD1. The CDR3 has 13 residues. From germline, CDR1 is MNHEY and CDR2 SVGAGI. Trimming took 6 bases from V and 4 from J; bases not matched to a gene: 4. CDR3 DNA sequence: TGTGCCAGCAGACAGGGGGCTGGATACGAGCAGTACTTC. Its protein product is CASRQGAGYEQYF.

The table lists this clone with a few counts. The chain carries TRBV4-1 and TRBJ2-5; D is possibly TRBD1 (5 bases). The germline V gene has CDR1 MGHRA and CDR2 YSYEKL. This CDR3 comprises 15 residues. V lost 4 bases to trimming and J lost 5 bases, with 17 bases between them. In nucleotides, the CDR3 is TGCGCCAGCAGCCCACTCCACAGGACGTGGGAGACCCAGTACTTC. It encodes CASSPLHRTWETQYF.